Included here is one T cell receptor (beta chain) sequence, with context. What it binds is unknown. This entry comes from a study of cytomegalovirus exposure and HLA in healthy donors. CDR3 length: 15 residues. V lost 4 bases and J lost 2, with 12 bases in between. Per the germline V gene, CDR1 is MNHEY and CDR2 is SVGAGI. Vbeta (60) and Jbeta (13) primers were used in the PCR. Measured with immunoSEQ multiplex PCR; TCRdb has only the in-frame clones, and not every one. This repertoire shows hundreds of thousands of clones, 77% found once; its top ten account for around 2.9%. Study-level points and caveats: Certain indistinguishable V segments, among them TRBV6-2 and TRBV6-3, were excluded.

The specimen sequenced was PBMCs. The V call is TRBV6-5, the J call TRBJ1-3; perhaps TRBD1 as D (6 bases). The source is an older woman in good health and CMV-seropositive. The CDR3 protein is CASSWGGTTGNTIYF. Written as DNA, the CDR3 is TGTGCCAGCAGTTGGGGGGGGACAACTGGAAACACCATATATTTT.